This T cell receptor (beta chain) is from a study of tumor-infiltrating lymphocytes in primary liver carcinoma. General study findings and limits: The 250 largest clones made up significantly more of tumor than blood repertoires (p = 0.039). Overlap in tumor-adjacent and tumor-blood pairs fell below that of tumor region pairs. In the absence of sorting, bulk samples left CD4+ and CD8+ repertoires uncompared.

This clonotype was recorded once. Antigen: not known. One end of the junction fails to match germline, which may point to a read error. The investigators made TCR beta cDNA from about 510 ng total RNA, using a constant-region primer. Employing slightly modified ARM-PCR, three nested multiplex PCR rounds were run, and these gave rise to the TCR beta libraries. The first two PCR rounds used TRBV1-TRBV30 forward primers with a C-beta reverse primer, around 10 cycles each. A single record per CDR3 protein comes from TCRdb applying MiXCR to the multiplex PCR reads. The table lists 250,000 to 400,000 distinct CDR3 sequences, approximately 60% of them singletons, with roughly 9% in the top ten. The CDR3 runs to 15 residues. Germline V gene data show CDR1 as SGHAT and CDR2 as FQNNGV. Researchers drew blood RNA from unsorted whole blood and extracted germline DNA as well.

This receptor was identified in a man between 40 and 49 years old with primary liver carcinoma and hepatitis B virus infection. Sequenced material: peripheral blood. The J gene is TRBJ2-5, the V gene TRBV11-2; 8 positions agree with TRBD2. DNA of the CDR3: TGTGCCAGCAGCTTCGGGCTACGGGAGGGCGAAACCCTGTACTTC. Translation gives CASSFGLREGETLYF.